Detailed here is one T cell receptor beta chain. Antigen unknown. From germline, CDR1 is PRHDT and CDR2 FYEKMQ (reference sequence). The CDR3 spans 14 residues. Trimming shortened V by 6 bases and J by 0 bases, and 6 bases separated the two germline ends. The record originates from a study of shared clonotypes between healthy human individuals. Overall study: CD4 naive and CD4 memory each took three plates per donor, while CD8 naive took two and CD8 memory one. General study points: Clonotype sharing among donors likely depends on sequencing depth. Roughly 5% of naive CD4 clonotypes were common to a handful of donors.

Sequencing was performed with immunoSEQ multiplex PCR; in TCRdb, only in-frame clones are kept and a portion is missing. The table has roughly 2,500,000 clones, approximately 93% seen once. A CD45RA-negative memory subset and a CD45RA+ naive subset were separated from the CD4+ cells. The sequenced sample was naive CD4+ T cells from PBMCs. Regarding subset: CD45RA+ positively selected. The TCR comes from a man aged 18 to 29 in good health. Some clones in this sample may be carry-over from other donors' samples. This chain links TRBV13 with TRBJ2-6; no firm D call. CDR3 sequence (DNA): TGTGCCAGCAGTCAAGTCTCTGGGGCCAACGTCCTGACTTTC. It specifies CASSQVSGANVLTF.